These 28 T cell receptor beta chains were sequenced from one sample in a study of cytomegalovirus exposure and HLA in healthy donors. Amplification used 60 Vbeta primers and 13 Jbeta primers. Here immunoSEQ multiplex PCR was the method, and the copy in TCRdb shows in-frame clones only, minus some. The sample lists over 200,000 clones, around four fifths occurring once. The sequenced sample consisted of PBMCs. These TCRs come from a woman between 40 and 50 years old in good health and CMV-seronegative.

The rearrangement joins TRBV30 to TRBJ1-2; 12 bases map to TRBD1. The CDR3 totals 18 residues. Trimming at V came to 0 bases and at J to 4 bases, leaving 12 bases not matched to a gene. Germline CDR1 and CDR2: GTSNPN and SVGIG (reference sequence). CDR3 nucleotide sequence: TGTGCCTGGAGTGTATCGGGGTGGGGGACAGGGGGCAGCTATGGCTACACCTTC. Its protein product is CAWSVSGWGTGGSYGYTF.

The chain combines TRBV5-1 with TRBJ1-1; D might be TRBD1 (6 bases). Trimming pared 0 bases from V and 6 bases from J, leaving 9 bases between. This CDR3 has 13 residues. Germline V gene sequence: CDR1 SGHRS, CDR2 YFSETQ. CDR3 sequence (DNA): TGCGCCAGCAGCTTGGTAGGGGGGGCTGAAGCTTTCTTT. Its protein product is CASSLVGGAEAFF.

This clone showed up just a few times. The chain couples TRBV18 to TRBJ1-3; D call uncertain. With 1 base removed from V and 0 bases from J, the gap between germline ends came to 13 bases. Germline V gene sequence: CDR1 KGHSH, CDR2 LQKENI. The CDR3 consists of 17 residues. This CDR3 is CASSPLSDKLSGNTIYF. The DNA for the CDR3 is TGTGCCAGCTCACCACTTAGCGACAAACTCTCTGGAAACACCATATATTTT.

This chain connects TRBV28 to TRBJ1-4; D is uncertain. V was clipped by 2 bases and J by 4 bases, with 5 bases between them. The CDR3 contains 13 residues. Germline values: CDR1 MDHEN, CDR2 SYDVKM. The CDR3 reads CASSLLGNEKLFF. In DNA form, the CDR3 reads TGTGCCAGCAGTTTACTCGGTAATGAAAAACTGTTTTTT.

The chain uses TRBV7-2 and TRBJ2-7; no firm D call. Germline lookup yields CDR1 SGHTA and CDR2 FQGNSA. The length of the CDR3 is 14 residues. Deletions cut 2 bases from V and 0 bases from J, with 8 bases between. CDR3 coding DNA: TGTGCCAGCAGCTTACTGTACAGCTCCTACGAGCAGTACTTC. Its protein product is CASSLLYSSYEQYF.

The V and J genes are TRBV5-1 and TRBJ2-7; 8 nucleotides agree with TRBD1. This CDR3 contains 15 residues. In germline, CDR1 is SGHRS, CDR2 YFSETQ. The J segment lost 2 bases and the V segment lost 4 bases, leaving 8 bases of the junction unmatched. The CDR3 protein is CASSPRQGTPYEQYF. CDR3 in DNA: TGCGCCAGCAGCCCGAGACAGGGGACCCCCTACGAGCAGTACTTC.

This clone appeared a few times. This rearrangement joins TRBV4-1 to TRBJ2-1, with TRBD1 identical over 10 bases. Germline loops: CDR1 MGHRA, CDR2 YSYEKL. The J segment lost 8 bases and the V segment lost 5 bases, leaving 18 bases of the junction unmatched. The CDR3 is 18 residues long. The CDR3 reads CASSTPSNPGQGMDEQFF. The CDR3 DNA reads TGCGCCAGCAGCACCCCAAGTAACCCGGGACAGGGGATGGATGAGCAGTTCTTC.

The V and J genes are TRBV7-9 and TRBJ1-1; D gene uncertain. CDR1 is SEHNR and CDR2 is FQNEAQ in the germline V gene (reference sequence). Trimming took off 5 bases at V and 3 bases at J, with 16 bases between the two ends. The CDR3 spans 15 residues. In DNA form, the CDR3 reads TGTGCCAGCAGCCGCGTTAGGGCCGGGGACACTGAAGCTTTCTTT. This codes for CASSRVRAGDTEAFF. The full variable domain, with the rest looked up from reference TRBV7-9 and TRBJ1-1, is DTGVSQNPRHKITKRGQNVTFRCDPISEHNRLYWYRQTLGQGPEFLTYFQNEAQLEKSRLLSDRFSAERPKGSFSTLEIQRTEQGDSAMYLCASSRVRAGDTEAFFGQGTRLTVV.

This rearrangement joins TRBV7-3 to TRBJ2-5; 15 bases align to TRBD2. Germline V gene data show CDR1 as SGHTA and CDR2 as FQGTGA. The junction had 3 bases not matched to a gene; V was cut back by 5 bases and J by 5 bases. The CDR3 is made up of 15 amino acids. Here the CDR3 reads CASSPGTSGGETQYF. The CDR3 nucleotides are TGTGCCAGCAGCCCCGGGACTAGCGGGGGGGAGACCCAGTACTTC.

This rearrangement joins TRBV4-1 to TRBJ2-7; 8 bases fit TRBD2. From germline, CDR1 is MGHRA and CDR2 YSYEKL. The CDR3 contains 15 residues. The V and J ends lost 3 bases and 5 bases, in that order; junction bases with no gene match: 9. The CDR3 DNA reads as TGCGCCAGCAGCCACCCTCGGGGGGGGCAGGACGAGCAGTACTTC. It yields the protein CASSHPRGGQDEQYF.

The chain combines TRBV7-2 with TRBJ2-1; 7 nucleotides line up with TRBD1. Germline CDR1 SGHTA, CDR2 FQGNSA. This CDR3 spans 15 amino acids. Unmatched junction bases numbered 5, after V lost 6 bases and J lost 0 bases. CDR3 sequence: CASRETGTSYNEQFF. The CDR3 nucleotides are TGTGCCAGCAGGGAGACAGGGACCTCCTACAATGAGCAGTTCTTC. Drawing the rest from reference TRBV7-2 and TRBJ2-1, the complete variable domain is GAGVSQSPSNKVTEKGKDVELRCDPISGHTALYWYRQSLGQGLEFLIYFQGNSAPDKSGLPSDRFSAERTGGSVSTLTIQRTQQEDSAVYLCASRETGTSYNEQFFGPGTRLTVL.

Details on this clone: At one boundary the junction diverges from the germline segment, which might be a read error. The chain has TRBV7-9 and TRBJ1-1; 7 bases are shared with TRBD1. The CDR3 sequence is 15 residues long. The V gene's germline CDR1 is SEHNR and CDR2 FQNEAQ (reference sequence). This chain's CDR3 is CSSSPRGGENTEAFF. The CDR3 nucleotides are TGTTCCAGCAGCCCTAGAGGGGGCGAGAACACTGAAGCTTTCTTT.

The chain employs TRBV18 and TRBJ1-2; D possibly corresponds to TRBD1 (5 bases). Between the trimmed V and J ends, which lost 0 bases and 4 bases, there was a span of 9 bases. Looked up from germline, CDR1 is KGHSH and CDR2 is LQKENI. The CDR3 is 14 residues long. For the CDR3, the DNA is TGTGCCAGCTCACCACCGGGACTGATCTATGGCTACACCTTC. Translation gives CASSPPGLIYGYTF. Using reference TRBV18 and TRBJ1-2 for the parts outside the CDR3, the full variable domain is NAGVMQNPRHLVRRRGQEARLRCSPMKGHSHVYWYRQLPEEGLKFMVYLQKENIIDESGMPKERFSAEFPKEGPSILRIQQVVRGDSAAYFCASSPPGLIYGYTFGSGTRLTVV.

The gene calls are TRBV27 and TRBJ1-5; tentative D call: TRBD1 (5 bases). This CDR3 is 14 amino acids long. CDR1 is MNHEY, CDR2 SMNVEV, per germline (reference sequence). Trimming left V 3 bases short and J 6 bases short, with 12 bases between. The CDR3 region is CASSFRGGFQPQHF. In DNA form, the CDR3 reads TGTGCCAGCAGTTTCCGGGGGGGGTTTCAGCCCCAGCATTTT.

This chain connects TRBV28 to TRBJ1-2, with 7 bases lining up with TRBD1. J gave up 8 bases and V 5 bases, and 8 bases lay outside the gene matches. The CDR3 covers 13 residues. Germline V gene sequence: CDR1 MDHEN, CDR2 SYDVKM. CDR3 DNA: TGTGCCAGCAGTGTTCAGGGGGAAAAAGGCTACACCTTC. As protein: CASSVQGEKGYTF.

This chain connects TRBV28 to TRBJ2-2; weak D call: TRBD1 (5 bases). Germline assignment: CDR1 MDHEN and CDR2 SYDVKM. The CDR3 has 15 residues. V was clipped by 2 bases and J by 4 bases, with 11 bases between them. The CDR3 coding sequence is TGTGCCAGCAGTTTAGTGGGGCGGCTCACCGGGGAGCTGTTTTTT. Translation: CASSLVGRLTGELFF.

V and J are TRBV5-4 and TRBJ2-6; maybe TRBD1 (6 bases). The CDR3 is 19 residues long. The germline CDR1 and CDR2 sequences are SGHNT and YYREEE (reference sequence). Trimming pared 1 base from V and 1 base from J, leaving 18 bases between. The chain's CDR3 is CASSLRAGDYFSGANVLTF. The CDR3 DNA follows: TGTGCCAGCAGCTTGAGGGCAGGGGATTATTTTTCTGGGGCCAACGTCCTGACTTTC.

V is TRBV7-9 and J is TRBJ1-1, with a possible D match to TRBD1 (6 bases). Germline V CDR1 and CDR2: SEHNR, FQNEAQ (reference sequence). Trimming shortened V by 1 base and J by 4 bases, and 13 bases separated the two germline ends. The CDR3 totals 15 residues. CDR3 nucleotide sequence: TGTGCCAGCAGCTTAGGATTCGGGGGGCTCACTGAAGCTTTCTTT. The encoded protein is CASSLGFGGLTEAFF.

This clone was counted between two and nine times. This rearrangement joins TRBV7-2 to TRBJ1-1, with 8 bases fitting TRBD1. Per the germline V gene, CDR1 is SGHTA and CDR2 is FQGNSA. V lost 5 bases to trimming and J lost 3 bases; unmatched junction nucleotides: 8. The CDR3 is 15 amino acids. In DNA form, the CDR3 reads TGTGCCAGCAGCCGAGAGGGACAGGCGGACACTGAAGCTTTCTTT. This encodes CASSREGQADTEAFF.

The chain couples TRBV2 to TRBJ2-2, with a tentative D call TRBD2 (7 bases). The germline V and J ends were trimmed by 5 bases and 4 bases, with 14 bases remaining between them. The CDR3 has 15 amino acids. Germline CDR1 is SNHLY and CDR2 is FYNNEI. The CDR3 sequence: CASSRGATGTGELFF. The DNA of the CDR3 is TGTGCCAGCAGTCGGGGGGCAACTGGCACCGGGGAGCTGTTTTTT.

The V and J genes are TRBV28 and TRBJ2-7, with 7 bases aligning to TRBD1. The germline V gene has CDR1 MDHEN and CDR2 SYDVKM. After removal of 6 bases from V and 2 bases from J, the junction contained 7 bases not matched to a gene. The CDR3 runs to 14 residues. CDR3 sequence reads: CASSLPGTAYEQYF. The CDR3 bases are TGTGCCAGCAGCCTCCCCGGGACAGCCTACGAGCAGTACTTC.

The chain links TRBV2 to TRBJ2-4; weak D call: TRBD1 (6 bases). The CDR3 has 14 residues. V gave up 6 bases and J gave up 8 bases, with 17 bases separating them. Germline loops: CDR1 SNHLY, CDR2 FYNNEI. CDR3 nucleotides: TGTGCCAGCAGCGGGGCCCAAAACAGGGACATTCAGTACTTC. This translates into CASSGAQNRDIQYF.

The CDR3 sequence: CASSPQFGYTF. CDR3 DNA sequence: TGTGCCAGCAGCCCTCAGTTCGGCTACACCTTC. The V and J genes are TRBV7-2 and TRBJ1-2; D is unclear. CDR3 length: 11 residues. Trimming took 5 bases from V and 8 from J, leaving 9 bases between them. Looked up from germline, CDR1 is SGHTA and CDR2 is FQGNSA.

The V gene is TRBV28, the J gene TRBJ2-2, with a weak D call TRBD1 (5 bases). Trimming left V 3 bases short and J 4 bases short, with 9 bases between. The CDR3 is made up of 14 amino acids. In germline, CDR1 is MDHEN, CDR2 SYDVKM. This CDR3 is CASSFGRVTGELFF. The DNA of the CDR3 is TGTGCCAGCAGTTTTGGCAGGGTCACCGGGGAGCTGTTTTTT.

This sequence joins TRBV28 and TRBJ2-7; 10 bases line up with TRBD1. The CDR3 covers 14 residues. The germline V gene has CDR1 MDHEN and CDR2 SYDVKM. With V trimmed by 6 bases and J by 6 bases, 8 bases remained unmatched. The chain's CDR3 is CASRTGQGISEQYF. The CDR3 DNA sequence: TGTGCCAGCAGAACGGGACAGGGGATATCCGAGCAGTACTTC.

The V gene is TRBV6-5, the J gene TRBJ1-4; the D is unclear. With 4 bases removed from V and 2 bases from J, the gap between germline ends came to 8 bases. There are 14 residues in the CDR3. The germline CDR1 and CDR2 sequences are MNHEY and SVGAGI. The CDR3, as DNA: TGTGCCAGCAGTTCCTCAGCTACTAATGAAAAACTGTTTTTT. It encodes CASSSSATNEKLFF.

The DNA of the CDR3 is TGTGCTTGCGGGGGGTTAACTGGAAACACCATATATTTT. Translating it yields CACGGLTGNTIYF. V gene TRBV6-1 combines with J gene TRBJ1-3; tentatively, D is TRBD1 (5 bases). The CDR3 sequence is 13 residues long. Germline V gene lookup returns CDR1 MNHNS and CDR2 SASEGT.

The rearrangement uses TRBV29-1 and TRBJ1-1; the match to TRBD1 covers 9 bases. The CDR3 extends over 14 amino acids. From germline, CDR1 is SQVTM and CDR2 ANQGSEA. V shed 7 bases and J 3 bases; nucleotides not matched to a gene: 9. CDR3 loop: CSAGQGRGDTEAFF. As DNA, the CDR3 is TGCAGCGCTGGACAGGGGAGGGGTGACACTGAAGCTTTCTTT.